This T cell receptor beta chain was sequenced during a study of response to subunit inactivated influenza vaccine. This clonotype was counted a few times. Germline V gene data show CDR1 as ENHRY and CDR2 as SYGVKD. The CDR3 is 13 amino acids. Trimming pared 6 bases from V and 8 bases from J, leaving 11 bases between. TCRdb recomputed calls from the RT-PCR reads with MiXCR, one row per CDR3 protein. The repertoire has approximately 490,000 distinct CDR3 sequences, 6% to 9% of them found once; the top ten carry around 12%. The sequence derives from a man in his fifties or sixties who received an inactivated influenza vaccine. The specimen comprised PBMCs from blood, sampled roughly 24 months after vaccination. This chain connects TRBV10-3 to TRBJ1-6; TRBD1 might be the D (6 bases). The CDR3 protein is CAIRPQGDSPLHF. The DNA for the CDR3 is TGTGCCATCAGGCCACAGGGAGATTCACCCCTCCACTTT.